The entry below gives a single T cell receptor beta chain sequence along with its context. Germline V gene data show CDR1 as LNHDA and CDR2 as SQIVND (reference sequence). There are 13 residues in the CDR3. Trimming stripped 7 bases from V and 9 bases from J, with 13 bases between. The data are from a study of blood T cell repertoires in COVID-19. Study in general: The cDNA or gDNA used as material had been derived from T cells, B-cell-depleted T cells, or PBMCs.

The method was immunoSEQ multiplex PCR; TCRdb's version includes in-frame clones alone and lacks a portion of them. The sample records about 220,000 clones, roughly four fifths being singletons. This sequence joins TRBV19 and TRBJ1-6; D might be TRBD1 (5 bases). This receptor was taken from a woman between 70 and 85 years old with acute or convalescent COVID-19. Sequenced material: peripheral blood. Here the CDR3 reads CASKGQGGSPLHF. CDR3 nucleotide sequence: TGTGCCAGTAAGGGCCAGGGAGGTTCACCCCTCCACTTT.